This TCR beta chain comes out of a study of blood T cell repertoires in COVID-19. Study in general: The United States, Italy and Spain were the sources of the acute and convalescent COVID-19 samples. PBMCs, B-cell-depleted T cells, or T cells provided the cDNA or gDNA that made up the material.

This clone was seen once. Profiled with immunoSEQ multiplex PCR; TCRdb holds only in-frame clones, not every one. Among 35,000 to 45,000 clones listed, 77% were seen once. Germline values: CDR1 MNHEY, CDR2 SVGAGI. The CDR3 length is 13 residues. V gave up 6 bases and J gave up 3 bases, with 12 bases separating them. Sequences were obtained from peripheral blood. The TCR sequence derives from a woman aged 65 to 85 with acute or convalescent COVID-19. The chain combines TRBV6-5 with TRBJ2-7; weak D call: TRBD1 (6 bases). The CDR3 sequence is CASRPPGDYEQYF. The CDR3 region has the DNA TGTGCCAGCAGGCCTCCAGGGGACTACGAGCAGTACTTC.